There are a few counts of the clone carrying this T cell receptor (beta chain). Its antigen is undetermined. Some 28,000 T cell genomes (around 190 ng DNA) went into each sorted-subset replicate. Produced via immunoSEQ multiplex PCR; TCRdb's table is partial and in-frame only. The repertoire holds hundreds of thousands of clones, with approximately 75% as singletons. These data are taken from a study of shared clonotypes between healthy human individuals. General study results and limits: Clonotype sharing among donors, it was expected, would be affected by sequencing depth. A generally larger estimated richness was seen in naive subsets than in memory subsets. When naive CD4 clonotypes were compared across a few donors, about 4.9% were shared.

V was trimmed by 8 bases and J by 6 bases, leaving 8 bases between them. Germline assignment: CDR1 MNHNS and CDR2 SASEGT. The length of the CDR3 is 12 residues. V gene TRBV6-1 combines with J gene TRBJ2-6; D is possibly TRBD1 (5 bases). Material: memory CD4+ T cells sorted from blood. Subset specified: CD45RA-negative fraction. The receptor's source is a woman in her twenties or thirties in good health. CDR3 nucleotides: TGTGCCAGCGGGGCCGCGGCCAACGTCCTGACTTTC. It translates to CASGAAANVLTF.